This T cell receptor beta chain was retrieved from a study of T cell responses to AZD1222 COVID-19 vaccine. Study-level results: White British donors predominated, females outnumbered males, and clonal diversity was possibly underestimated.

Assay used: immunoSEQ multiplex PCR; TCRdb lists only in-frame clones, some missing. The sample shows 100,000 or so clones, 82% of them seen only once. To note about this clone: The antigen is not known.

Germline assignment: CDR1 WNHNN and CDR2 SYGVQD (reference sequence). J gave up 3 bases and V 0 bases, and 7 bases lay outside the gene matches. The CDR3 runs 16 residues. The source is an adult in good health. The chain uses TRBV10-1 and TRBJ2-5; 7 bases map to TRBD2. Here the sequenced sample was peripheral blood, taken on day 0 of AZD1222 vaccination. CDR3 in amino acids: CASSESTLGGKETQYF. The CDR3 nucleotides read TGCGCCAGCAGTGAGTCGACTTTGGGAGGGAAAGAGACCCAGTACTTC.